The sequence of this T cell receptor beta chain was determined in a study of cytomegalovirus exposure and HLA in healthy donors. Background on the study: From HLA-typed donors, an early data release held tens of millions of unique TCRs. Study results and caveats: Common viral pathogens seemed, in a later analysis, to connect with several of the most significant clusters. Cytomegalovirus status was reportedly diagnosed by the classifier with high sensitivity and specificity.

Both 60 Vbeta primers and 13 Jbeta primers went into the PCR. The protocol was immunoSEQ multiplex PCR, while the TCRdb copy is restricted to in-frame clones and leaves out a portion. This repertoire shows tens of thousands of clones, around 82% found once; its top ten account for 7.5% to 9%. In germline, CDR1 is MNHEY, CDR2 SVGAGI. The CDR3 covers 14 residues. The V end was cut by 6 bases, the J end by 10 bases, with 21 bases between. Worth noting for this clone: No antigen is known for it.

The donors were healthy bone marrow donors. The rearrangement uses TRBV6-5 and TRBJ1-1; perhaps TRBD1 as D (5 bases). The source of this sequence is a man aged 18 to 30 in good health and CMV-seropositive. The sample comprised PBMCs. The CDR3 protein is CASSSSLAGKGAFF. As DNA, the CDR3 is TGTGCCAGCAGCTCATCCTTGGCAGGGAAAGGAGCTTTCTTT.